These 19 T cell receptor beta chains were all obtained from the same sample, sequenced in a study of blood T cell repertoires in COVID-19. Clones were sequenced by immunoSEQ multiplex PCR, and TCRdb holds only the in-frame ones, with some missing. This table holds about 150,000 clones, about nine tenths found once. The sample comprised PBMCs or T cells enriched from blood (not recorded which). The receptors were gathered from a woman aged 40 to 49 who had been exposed to COVID-19.

The chain carries TRBV7-2 and TRBJ1-4, with D uncertain. Per germline, CDR1 SGHTA and CDR2 FQGNSA. Trimming left V 5 bases short and J 0 bases short, with 19 bases between. The CDR3 loop spans 18 amino acids. DNA for the CDR3: TGTGCCAGCAGCGGCAAGGAGGGTGTTTATGCAACTAATGAAAAACTGTTTTTT. This gives the protein CASSGKEGVYATNEKLFF.

The chain employs TRBV2 and TRBJ1-1; 9 bases line up with TRBD1. Germline loops: CDR1 SNHLY, CDR2 FYNNEI. V gave up 4 bases and J gave up 4 bases; unmatched junction bases: 4. CDR3 size: 14 residues. Here the CDR3 DNA reads TGTGCCAGCAGTGGACAGGGGGACGCCACTGAAGCTTTCTTT. Translated, it gives CASSGQGDATEAFF. Looking up the rest from reference TRBV2 and TRBJ1-1 gives the full variable domain: EPEVTQTPSHQVTQMGQEVILRCVPISNHLYFYWYRQILGQKVEFLVSFYNNEISEKSEIFDDQFSVERPDGSNFTLKIRSTKLEDSAMYFCASSGQGDATEAFFGQGTRLTVV.

This clone has only one observation. The J gene is TRBJ2-1, the V gene TRBV9; 9 bases fit TRBD2. The germline V gene has CDR1 SGDLS and CDR2 YYNGEE. The length of the CDR3 is 15 residues. Trimming cost V 0 bases and J 9 bases; bases outside gene matches: 7. DNA for the CDR3: TGTGCCAGCAGCGTAGATGCTGGACTAGCGATTGAGCAGTTCTTC. The encoded protein is CASSVDAGLAIEQFF. The variable domain in full, with the rest retrieved from reference TRBV9 and TRBJ2-1, is DSGVTQTPKHLITATGQRVTLRCSPRSGDLSVYWYQQSLDQGLQFLIQYYNGEERAKGNILERFSAQQFPDLHSELNLSSLELGDSALYFCASSVDAGLAIEQFFGPGTRLTVL.

This clone was seen a handful of times. The rearrangement links TRBV4-1 to TRBJ1-2; TRBD1 aligns across 8 bases. This CDR3 has 15 amino acids. Losses at the gene ends were 4 bases for V and 3 bases for J; bases not matched to a gene: 7. Germline V gene lookup returns CDR1 MGHRA and CDR2 YSYEKL. The CDR3 DNA reads TGCGCCAGCAGCCGATTGGACAGGGACGACTATGGCTACACCTTC. Translated: CASSRLDRDDYGYTF.

V gene TRBV5-4 combines with J gene TRBJ2-7, with TRBD2 matching 14 bases. The V segment lost 4 bases and the J segment 6 bases; nucleotides outside the gene matches: 6. The CDR3 runs to 15 residues. The germline gives CDR1 SGHNT, CDR2 YYREEE (reference sequence). In DNA form, the CDR3 reads TGTGCCAGCAGCGGACTAGCGGGAGGTATGGTCGAGCAGTACTTC. It specifies CASSGLAGGMVEQYF.

This sequence joins TRBV11-2 and TRBJ2-1, with 9 bases lining up with TRBD1. Germline V gene data show CDR1 as SGHAT and CDR2 as FQNNGV. The V and J ends lost 6 bases and 7 bases, in that order; junction bases with no gene match: 10. This CDR3 spans 15 amino acids. Here the CDR3 reads CASSEGTGSWNEQFF. As DNA, the CDR3 is TGTGCCAGCAGTGAGGGGACAGGGTCTTGGAATGAGCAGTTCTTC. The full variable domain, completed using reference TRBV11-2 and TRBJ2-1, is EAGVAQSPRYKIIEKRQSVAFWCNPISGHATLYWYQQILGQGPKLLIQFQNNGVVDDSQLPKDRFSAERLKGVDSTLKIQPAKLEDSAVYLCASSEGTGSWNEQFFGPGTRLTVL.

This clone came up a few times. The chain uses TRBV12-5 and TRBJ2-2; 8 bases are a match to TRBD1. There are 15 residues in the CDR3. Germline assignment: CDR1 LGHNT and CDR2 FRNRAP. V lost 7 bases to trimming and J lost 4 bases; unmatched junction nucleotides: 8. The CDR3 nucleotides are TGTGCTAGTGCGGAGGTACAGGGGGGCACCGGGGAGCTGTTTTTT. As protein: CASAEVQGGTGELFF.

The chain has TRBV5-5 and TRBJ2-7, with 8 bases matching TRBD1. Germline V gene sequence: CDR1 SGHKS, CDR2 YYEKEE (reference sequence). CDR3 length: 13 amino acids. V lost 7 bases and J lost 5; bases outside the gene matches: 8. Here the CDR3 reads CASQRQGTNEQYF. Written as DNA, the CDR3 is TGTGCCAGCCAGAGACAGGGGACGAACGAGCAGTACTTC.

The rearrangement joins TRBV6-8 to TRBJ1-5; D remains unclear. The CDR3 has 14 residues. V lost 2 bases, J lost 0 bases, and 5 bases lay in between. CDR1 and CDR2 from the germline V gene are MNHGY and SAAAGT. Here the CDR3 DNA reads TGTGCCAGCAGTTACACATATAGCAATCAGCCCCAGCATTTT. Amino acid sequence: CASSYTYSNQPQHF.

This clone was counted only a few times. The rearrangement links TRBV5-5 to TRBJ2-7; no definite D call. Trimming took 4 bases from V and 2 from J, leaving 10 bases between them. CDR1 and CDR2 from the germline V gene are SGHKS and YYEKEE (reference sequence). The CDR3 is 13 amino acids. In nucleotides, the CDR3 is TGTGCCAGCAGCCTGACACCGACCTACGAGCAGTACTTC. Its translation: CASSLTPTYEQYF.

The V and J genes are TRBV18 and TRBJ2-1, with D uncertain. The V gene lost 0 bases and the J gene lost 3 bases, with 9 bases spanning the gap. Germline V gene data show CDR1 as KGHSH and CDR2 as LQKENI. CDR3 length: 15 residues. The CDR3 protein is CASSPPSHNYNEQFF. The CDR3 region has the DNA TGTGCCAGCTCACCACCGTCTCACAACTACAATGAGCAGTTCTTC.

CDR3: CASSPVYTEAFF. CDR3 in DNA: TGTGCCAGCAGCCCCGTGTACACTGAAGCTTTCTTT. The genes are TRBV6-6 and TRBJ1-1, with unresolved D. The V end lost 6 bases, the J end lost 3 bases, and 8 bases lay between the germline ends. The germline CDR1 and CDR2 sequences are MNHNY and SVGAGI (reference sequence). The CDR3 spans 12 residues.

This chain connects TRBV4-3 to TRBJ2-7; 7 positions agree with TRBD2. V lost 0 bases to trimming and J lost 6 bases; unmatched junction nucleotides: 8. This CDR3 comprises 15 residues. Germline V lookup: CDR1 LGHNA, CDR2 YSLEER. The DNA of the CDR3 is TGCGCCAGCAGCCAAGATCCTAGCGGCCACGCCGAGCAGTACTTC. This codes for CASSQDPSGHAEQYF.

This rearrangement joins TRBV2 to TRBJ1-3; D not certain. Trimming removed 8 bases at V and 4 bases at J, with 15 bases between. The CDR3 covers 14 residues. Germline V gene lookup returns CDR1 SNHLY and CDR2 FYNNEI. CDR3 in DNA: TGTGCCAGCGGGCCCGGGGTGTTGGGAAACACCATATATTTT. Its translation is CASGPGVLGNTIYF.

The genes are TRBV7-8 and TRBJ1-2; the match to TRBD1 covers 7 bases. CDR1 is SGHVS and CDR2 is FQNEAQ in the germline V gene. Unmatched junction bases numbered 7, after V lost 4 bases and J lost 8 bases. The CDR3 length is 13 residues. The CDR3 is CASSSARTGGYTF. CDR3 in DNA: TGTGCCAGCAGCTCCGCCCGGACAGGCGGCTACACCTTC.

The gene calls are TRBV7-2 and TRBJ1-2, with D perhaps matching TRBD1 (5 bases). V was clipped by 5 bases and J by 4 bases, with 11 bases between them. Germline V lookup: CDR1 SGHTA, CDR2 FQGNSA. The CDR3 consists of 13 residues. CDR3 in amino acids: CASSQTVLYGYTF. The CDR3 DNA sequence: TGTGCCAGCAGCCAGACAGTCCTCTATGGCTACACCTTC.

The chain uses TRBV3-1 (or the pseudogene TRBV3-2) and TRBJ2-3; 13 bases align to TRBD2. The CDR3 has 20 residues. Germline trimming cut 3 bases from V and 2 bases from J; bases unmatched to any gene: 14. Looked up from germline, CDR1 is LGHDT and CDR2 is YNNKEL (reference sequence). CDR3 in DNA: TGTGCCAGCAGCCATGAAGGGACAGGGACTAGCGGGGTGAACACAGATACGCAGTATTTT. Amino acids: CASSHEGTGTSGVNTDTQYF.

The chain has TRBV9 and TRBJ1-1; D may be TRBD1 (5 bases). CDR1 SGDLS and CDR2 YYNGEE come from the germline V gene. Trimming cost V 4 bases and J 1 base, with 8 bases left between them. There are 13 residues in the CDR3. Written as DNA, the CDR3 is TGTGCCAGCAGCTTCGGACAGAACACTGAAGCTTTCTTT. Encoded protein: CASSFGQNTEAFF.

The CDR3 DNA reads as TGTGCCAGCAGTGACCGGGGGTTGGAGGGAAATGAGCAGTTCTTC. Residues: CASSDRGLEGNEQFF. The chain links TRBV6-4 to TRBJ2-1, with a possible D match to TRBD2 (6 bases). Per germline, CDR1 MRHNA and CDR2 SNTAGT. V dropped 2 bases and J dropped 7 bases, with 15 bases sitting between them. The CDR3 contains 15 residues.